This T cell receptor (beta chain) was captured by sequencing in a study of blood T cell repertoires in COVID-19. Overall study context: COVID-19 samples collected from the United States, Italy and Spain covered acute and convalescent phases. Sources were T cells, B-cell-depleted T cells, or PBMCs; the material itself was cDNA or gDNA.

J lost 6 bases, V lost 4 bases, and 3 bases had no gene match. Germline V gene data show CDR1 as SNHLY and CDR2 as FYNNEI. CDR3 length: 15 residues. How the authors handled the data: Amplifying reference gene primers gave estimates of nucleated cell counts. Clones were sequenced by immunoSEQ multiplex PCR, and TCRdb holds only the in-frame ones, with some missing. V, J and clone size were drawn from that table, and D and trimming were deduced from the DNA. The data contain some 200,000 clones, about 89% of them seen just once; the ten biggest clones take up 2.5% to 4%. Sequenced material: peripheral blood. The chain joins TRBV2 to TRBJ2-1; 13 bases are a match to TRBD2. The clonotype originates from a man in his sixties or seventies with acute or convalescent COVID-19. CDR3 coding DNA: TGTGCCAGCAGTGGGACTAGCGGGAGTGGCAATGAGCAGTTCTTC. Translation gives CASSGTSGSGNEQFF.